Described below is a single T cell receptor beta chain sequence and its context. Its antigen is still unknown. This specimen belongs to a study of blood T cells in healthy people across ages. Findings and limits, study-wide: With naive T cell percentage, TCR beta diversity showed a strong correlation.

Each sample had at least 6 million PBMCs isolated. A sample-barcoded 5' primer and a J-beta primer mix were used in a second PCR of about 7 to 12 cycles. TCRdb reanalysed the 5' RACE reads using MiXCR and keeps one entry per CDR3 protein. The table includes hundreds of thousands of distinct CDR3 sequences, around a fifth detected once. V shed 4 bases and J shed 0 bases, with 11 bases lying between them. Germline V gene sequence: CDR1 SGHRS, CDR2 YFSETQ. The CDR3 totals 16 residues. This chain connects TRBV5-1 to TRBJ2-6; perhaps TRBD1 as D (5 bases). The source material was blood. The sequence was obtained from a man between 65 and 80 years old in good health. CDR3 sequence reads: CASSRQKNSGANVLTF. The CDR3 bases are TGCGCCAGCAGCCGACAGAAAAACTCTGGGGCCAACGTCCTGACTTTC.